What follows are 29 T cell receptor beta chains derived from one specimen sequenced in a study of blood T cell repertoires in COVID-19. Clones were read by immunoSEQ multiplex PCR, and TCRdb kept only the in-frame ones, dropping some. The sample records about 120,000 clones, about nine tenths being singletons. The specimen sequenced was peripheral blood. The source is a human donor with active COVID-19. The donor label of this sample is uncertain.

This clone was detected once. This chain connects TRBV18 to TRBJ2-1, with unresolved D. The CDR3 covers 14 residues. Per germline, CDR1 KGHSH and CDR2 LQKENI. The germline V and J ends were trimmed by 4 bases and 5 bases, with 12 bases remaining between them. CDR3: CASSLSQVNNEQFF. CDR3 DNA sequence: TGTGCCAGCTCACTCTCTCAGGTAAACAATGAGCAGTTCTTC.

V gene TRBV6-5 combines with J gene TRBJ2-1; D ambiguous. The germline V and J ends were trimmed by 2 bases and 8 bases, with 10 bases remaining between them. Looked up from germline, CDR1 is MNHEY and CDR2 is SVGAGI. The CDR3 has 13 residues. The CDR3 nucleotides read TGTGCCAGCAGTTACCAGGCCCCTGATGAGCAGTTCTTC. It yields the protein CASSYQAPDEQFF.

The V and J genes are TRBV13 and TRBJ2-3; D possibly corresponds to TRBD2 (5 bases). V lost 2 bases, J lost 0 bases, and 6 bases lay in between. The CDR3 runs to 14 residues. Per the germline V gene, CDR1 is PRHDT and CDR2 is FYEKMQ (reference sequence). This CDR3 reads CASSLRGSTDTQYF. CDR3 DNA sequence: TGTGCCAGCAGCTTACGGGGAAGCACAGATACGCAGTATTTT.

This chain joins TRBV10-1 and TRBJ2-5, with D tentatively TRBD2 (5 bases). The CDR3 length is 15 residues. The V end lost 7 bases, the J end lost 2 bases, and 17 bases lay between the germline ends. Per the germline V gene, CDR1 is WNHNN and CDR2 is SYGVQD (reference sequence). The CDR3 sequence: CASIRTLDWQETQYF. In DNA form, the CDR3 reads TGCGCCAGCATTCGCACCTTGGACTGGCAAGAGACCCAGTACTTC.

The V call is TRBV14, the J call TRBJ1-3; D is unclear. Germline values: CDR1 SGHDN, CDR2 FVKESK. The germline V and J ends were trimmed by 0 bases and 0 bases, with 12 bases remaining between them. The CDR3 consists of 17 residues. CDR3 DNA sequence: TGTGCCAGCAGCCAAGACTTGAGGGCCGGCTCTGGAAACACCATATATTTT. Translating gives CASSQDLRAGSGNTIYF.

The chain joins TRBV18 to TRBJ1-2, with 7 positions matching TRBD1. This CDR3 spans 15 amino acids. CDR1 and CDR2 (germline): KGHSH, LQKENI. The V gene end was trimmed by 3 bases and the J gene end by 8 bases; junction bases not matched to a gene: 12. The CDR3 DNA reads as TGTGCCAGCTCACCCTTACAGGGGTTTATCTACGGCTACACCTTC. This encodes CASSPLQGFIYGYTF.

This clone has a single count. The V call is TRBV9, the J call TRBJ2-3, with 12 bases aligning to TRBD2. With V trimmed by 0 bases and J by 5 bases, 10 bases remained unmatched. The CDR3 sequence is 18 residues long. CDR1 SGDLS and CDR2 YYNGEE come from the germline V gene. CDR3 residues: CASSVVASGGAGVDTQYF. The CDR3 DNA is TGTGCCAGCAGCGTAGTGGCTAGCGGGGGGGCCGGAGTAGATACGCAGTATTTT.

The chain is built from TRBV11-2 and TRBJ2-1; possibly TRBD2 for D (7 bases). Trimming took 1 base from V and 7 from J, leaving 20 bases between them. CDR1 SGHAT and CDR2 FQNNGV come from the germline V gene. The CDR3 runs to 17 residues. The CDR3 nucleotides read TGTGCCAGCAGCTTAGCTAAGGGGGGGGGCTTCTATAATGAGCAGTTCTTC. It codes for CASSLAKGGGFYNEQFF. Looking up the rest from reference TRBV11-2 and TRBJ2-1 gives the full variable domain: EAGVAQSPRYKIIEKRQSVAFWCNPISGHATLYWYQQILGQGPKLLIQFQNNGVVDDSQLPKDRFSAERLKGVDSTLKIQPAKLEDSAVYLCASSLAKGGGFYNEQFFGPGTRLTVL.

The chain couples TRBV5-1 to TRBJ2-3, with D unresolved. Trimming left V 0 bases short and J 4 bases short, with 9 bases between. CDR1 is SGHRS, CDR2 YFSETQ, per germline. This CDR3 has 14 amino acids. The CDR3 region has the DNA TGCGCCAGCAGCTTGGGTCTGGGCTCAGATACGCAGTATTTT. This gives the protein CASSLGLGSDTQYF.

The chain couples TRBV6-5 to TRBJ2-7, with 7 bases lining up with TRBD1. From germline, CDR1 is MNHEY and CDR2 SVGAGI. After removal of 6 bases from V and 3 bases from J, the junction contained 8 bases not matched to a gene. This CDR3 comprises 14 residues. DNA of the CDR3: TGTGCCAGCAGGACTCCGGGACAGCGCTACGAGCAGTACTTC. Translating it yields CASRTPGQRYEQYF.

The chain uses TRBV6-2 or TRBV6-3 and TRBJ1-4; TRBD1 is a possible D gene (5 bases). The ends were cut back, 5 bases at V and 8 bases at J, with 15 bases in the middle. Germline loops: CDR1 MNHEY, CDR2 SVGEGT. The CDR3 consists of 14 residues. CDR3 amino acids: CASSRGGNSEKLFF. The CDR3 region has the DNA TGTGCCAGCAGTAGGGGAGGGAACTCCGAAAAACTGTTTTTT.

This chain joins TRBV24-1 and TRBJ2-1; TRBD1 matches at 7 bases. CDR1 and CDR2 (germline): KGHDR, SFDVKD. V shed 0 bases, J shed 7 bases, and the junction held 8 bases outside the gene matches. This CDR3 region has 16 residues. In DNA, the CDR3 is TGTGCCACCAGTGATTTGGAAAAGACAGGGTCTAATGAGCAGTTCTTC. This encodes CATSDLEKTGSNEQFF.

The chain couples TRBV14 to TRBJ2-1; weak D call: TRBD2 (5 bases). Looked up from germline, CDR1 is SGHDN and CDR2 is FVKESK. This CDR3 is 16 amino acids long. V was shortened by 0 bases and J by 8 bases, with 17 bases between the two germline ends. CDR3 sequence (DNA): TGTGCCAGCAGCCAAGATACGACGGCTAGCTTGTATGAGCAGTTCTTC. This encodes CASSQDTTASLYEQFF.

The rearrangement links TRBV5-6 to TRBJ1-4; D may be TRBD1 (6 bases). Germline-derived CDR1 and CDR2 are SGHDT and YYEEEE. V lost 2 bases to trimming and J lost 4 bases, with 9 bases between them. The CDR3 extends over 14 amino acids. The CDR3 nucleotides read TGTGCCAGCAGCTTCGGACAGAATAATGAAAAACTGTTTTTT. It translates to CASSFGQNNEKLFF.

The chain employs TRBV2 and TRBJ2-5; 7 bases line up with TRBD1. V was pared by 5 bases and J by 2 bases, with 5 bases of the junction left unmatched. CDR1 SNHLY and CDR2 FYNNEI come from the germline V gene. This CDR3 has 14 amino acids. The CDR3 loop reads CASSPHRGQETQYF. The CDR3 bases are TGTGCCAGCAGTCCGCACAGGGGACAAGAGACCCAGTACTTC.

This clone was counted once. DNA of the CDR3: TGTGCCAGCAGCGTAAACAGAGATTCACCCCTCCACTTT. Translating it yields CASSVNRDSPLHF. The chain carries TRBV9 and TRBJ1-6; D remains ambiguous. Germline V gene data show CDR1 as SGDLS and CDR2 as YYNGEE. Trimming took off 1 base at V and 8 bases at J, with 7 bases between the two ends. The CDR3 runs 13 residues.

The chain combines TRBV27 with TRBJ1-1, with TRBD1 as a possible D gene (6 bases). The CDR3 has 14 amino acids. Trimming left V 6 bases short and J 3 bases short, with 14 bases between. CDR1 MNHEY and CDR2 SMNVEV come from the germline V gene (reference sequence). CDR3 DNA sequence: TGTGCCAGCAGGCTTGGGGGGGGCTACACTGAAGCTTTCTTT. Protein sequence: CASRLGGGYTEAFF.

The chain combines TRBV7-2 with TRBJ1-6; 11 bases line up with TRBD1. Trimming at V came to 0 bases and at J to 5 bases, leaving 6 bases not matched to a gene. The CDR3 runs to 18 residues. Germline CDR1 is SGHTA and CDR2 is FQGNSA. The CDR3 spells CASSLARGTGGNNSPLHF. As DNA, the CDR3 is TGTGCCAGCAGCTTAGCTCGGGGGACAGGGGGTAATAATTCACCCCTCCACTTT.

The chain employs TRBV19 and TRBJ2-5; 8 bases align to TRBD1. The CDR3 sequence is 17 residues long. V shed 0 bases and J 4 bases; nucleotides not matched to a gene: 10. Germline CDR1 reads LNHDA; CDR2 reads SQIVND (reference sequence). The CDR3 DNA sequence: TGTGCCAGTAGTATAGATCCGAGACAGGGGACGAGAGAGACCCAGTACTTC. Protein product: CASSIDPRQGTRETQYF.

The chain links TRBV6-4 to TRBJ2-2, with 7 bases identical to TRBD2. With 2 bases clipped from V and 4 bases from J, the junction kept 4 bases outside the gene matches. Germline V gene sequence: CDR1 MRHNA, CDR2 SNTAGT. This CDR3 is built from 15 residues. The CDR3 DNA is TGTGCCAGCAGTGACGGCGGGGGTATCACCGGGGAGCTGTTTTTT. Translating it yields CASSDGGGITGELFF.

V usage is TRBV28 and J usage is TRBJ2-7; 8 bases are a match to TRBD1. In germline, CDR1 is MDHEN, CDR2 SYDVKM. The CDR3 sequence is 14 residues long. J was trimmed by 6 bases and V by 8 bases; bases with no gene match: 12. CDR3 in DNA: TGTGCCAGCGGACAGGGACCTAGGGGCTCCGAGCAGTACTTC. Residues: CASGQGPRGSEQYF. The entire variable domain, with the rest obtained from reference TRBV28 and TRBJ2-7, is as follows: DVKVTQSSRYLVKRTGEKVFLECVQDMDHENMFWYRQDPGLGLRLIYFSYDVKMKEKGDIPEGYSVSREKKERFSLILESASTNQTSMYLCASGQGPRGSEQYFGPGTRLTVT.

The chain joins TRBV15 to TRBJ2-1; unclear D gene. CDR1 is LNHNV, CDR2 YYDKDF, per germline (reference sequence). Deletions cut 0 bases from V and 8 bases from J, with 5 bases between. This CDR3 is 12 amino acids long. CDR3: CATSRDGHEQFF. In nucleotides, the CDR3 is TGTGCCACCAGCAGAGATGGGCATGAGCAGTTCTTC.

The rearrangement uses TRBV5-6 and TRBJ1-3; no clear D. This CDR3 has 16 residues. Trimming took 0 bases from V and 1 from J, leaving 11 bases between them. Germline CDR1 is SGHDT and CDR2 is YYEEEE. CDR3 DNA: TGTGCCAGCAGCTTGGCCGTAACAGTATCTGGAAACACCATATATTTT. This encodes CASSLAVTVSGNTIYF.

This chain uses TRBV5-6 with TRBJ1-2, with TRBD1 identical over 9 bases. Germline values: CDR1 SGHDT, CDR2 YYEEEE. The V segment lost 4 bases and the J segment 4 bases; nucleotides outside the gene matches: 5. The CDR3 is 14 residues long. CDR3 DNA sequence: TGTGCCAGCAGCCAACAGGGGGCTCGCTATGGCTACACCTTC. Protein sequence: CASSQQGARYGYTF.

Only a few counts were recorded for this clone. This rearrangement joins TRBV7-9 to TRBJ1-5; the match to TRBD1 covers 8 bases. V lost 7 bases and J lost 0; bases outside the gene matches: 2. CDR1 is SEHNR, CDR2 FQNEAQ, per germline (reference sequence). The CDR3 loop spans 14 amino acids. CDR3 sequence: CASNRGNSNQPQHF. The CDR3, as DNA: TGTGCCAGCAACAGGGGGAATAGCAATCAGCCCCAGCATTTT.

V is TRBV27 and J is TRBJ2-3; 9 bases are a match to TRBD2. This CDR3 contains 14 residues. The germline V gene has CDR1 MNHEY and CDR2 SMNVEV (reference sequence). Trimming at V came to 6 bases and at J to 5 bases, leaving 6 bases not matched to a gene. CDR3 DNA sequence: TGTGCCAGCAGCCAGCGGGGGGTTATAGATACGCAGTATTTT. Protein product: CASSQRGVIDTQYF.

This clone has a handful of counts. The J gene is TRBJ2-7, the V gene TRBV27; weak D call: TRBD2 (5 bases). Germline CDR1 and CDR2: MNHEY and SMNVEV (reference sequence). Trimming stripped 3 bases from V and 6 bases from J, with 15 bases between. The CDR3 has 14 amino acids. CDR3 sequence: CASSFGASSGEQYF. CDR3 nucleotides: TGTGCCAGCAGTTTTGGCGCCTCGAGCGGCGAGCAGTACTTC.

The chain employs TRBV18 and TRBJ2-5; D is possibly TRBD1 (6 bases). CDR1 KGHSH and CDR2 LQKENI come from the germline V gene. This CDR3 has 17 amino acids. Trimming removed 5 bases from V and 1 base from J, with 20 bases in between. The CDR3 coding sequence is TGTGCCAGCTCAACAACCGAAGGACAGAACCTCCAAGAGACCCAGTACTTC. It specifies CASSTTEGQNLQETQYF.

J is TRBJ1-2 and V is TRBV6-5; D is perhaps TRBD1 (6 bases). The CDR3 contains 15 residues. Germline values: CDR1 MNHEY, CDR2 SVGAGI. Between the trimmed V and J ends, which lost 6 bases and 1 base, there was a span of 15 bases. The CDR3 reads CASRVEDRINYGYTF. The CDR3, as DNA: TGTGCCAGCAGGGTGGAGGACAGAATTAACTATGGCTACACCTTC.